This TCR beta chain was observed in a study of cytomegalovirus exposure and HLA in healthy donors (dated by TCRdb to about 2017). Looking at the study overall: In an earlier analysis of roughly 590 of the donors, roughly 300 Gb of sequence data and about 110 million unique TCR beta sequences from approximately 180 million T cells were reported. Along with the approximately 620-subject first cohort, a separate validation cohort of some 130 different subjects was used. In an earlier analysis of around 540 of the donors, high-throughput TCR beta sequencing was used to judge whether each TCR beta V gene segment behaved as functional or pseudogenic. All discovery cohort repertoires had been generated on a single sequencing platform. The study combined high-throughput TCR immunosequencing, statistical association of individual TCRs with disease status, and machine learning to predict cytomegalovirus infection status. The number of donors typed differed by locus, with roughly 620-630 for A, B, C, DRB1 and DQB1, more than 500 for DQA1, about 610 for DPA1, and over 400 for DPB1. In a later genetic analysis, genome-wide SNP genotypes for about three fifths of the 666 donors were used, and that subset was treated as a discovery cohort. A later analysis re-examined previously published TCR beta repertoires from more than 600 donors and added high-resolution HLA genotyping to investigate patterns of TCR occurrence. Donor age, sex, ethnicity and CMV serostatus were compiled together with the repertoire data. Approximately 310 gigabases of sequencing data and approximately 91 million unique TCR sequences made up an early release that covered several hundred HLA-typed donors. The study was designed to test whether signatures of past pathogen exposure could be identified by cataloging public T cell receptors. Of the approximately 400 genotyped donors, 75% to 85% were placed in the genetic ancestry cluster associated with self-reported Caucasian donors. HLA typing covered class I and class II loci at four-digit resolution. In the later analysis, no new phenotypic data were used to find candidate immune exposures; instead, reliance was placed on TCR beta sequences and their occurrence across donors. On average, about 200,000 unique TCR beta nucleotide sequences were sequenced per donor among some 430 genotyped donors of the cohort, with roughly a sixth of those sequences being non-productive. The study used immunosequencing to profile the T cell repertoires of 600 to 850 subjects and linked those repertoires to cytomegalovirus serostatus. About five DR-DQ haplotypes were treated as single units for association and clustering because of strong linkage in the cohort.

The cohort consisted of 650 to 850 healthy bone marrow donors. At the time of sampling, all cohort members were nominally healthy, though unrecorded immune exposures were likely present. The donor tested CMV seronegative and was one of the 352 seronegative cohort members. A peripheral blood sample was provided by each donor, and peripheral blood mononuclear cells were used for TCR beta sequencing. Genomic DNA was extracted from the blood cell samples with the Qiagen DNeasy Blood Extraction Kit. The library relied on the immunoSEQ multiplex PCR assay. The multiplex PCR relied on a mix of 60 forward primers for TCR Vbeta segments and 13 reverse primers for TCR Jbeta segments. Amplification of the CDR3 region of rearranged TCR beta genes was performed with a multiplex PCR assay on genomic DNA. The Illumina HiSeq System was used to sequence the amplified TCR beta libraries as 87-base-pair reads. In the authors' own workflow: A later analysis counted tens of millions of unique TCR beta chains across the 500 to 850 repertoires, and some 12 million of these chains were shared by at least two donors. Raw reads were error-corrected and collapsed into unique sequences by a nearest-neighbor algorithm in which closely related sequences were merged to remove PCR and sequencing errors. V, D and J gene segments were assigned by aligning CDR3 sequences to IMGT reference sequences. For a sequence to be retained, a match of at least six nucleotides to both a V gene segment and a J gene segment was required. Rearrangements were called productive when the CDR3 lacked stop codons and stayed in frame with V and J; all others were non-productive. Following IMGT convention, CDR3 was defined as the stretch from the second conserved V-encoded cysteine up to the conserved J-encoded phenylalanine. Sequences without an unambiguous match to a single V gene segment were excluded from the earlier analysis of 587 of the donors. In an earlier analysis of roughly 600 of the donors, a V segment was called functional when productive rearrangements were above 56.7%, and segregating when the standard deviation between donors exceeded 5%. A statistical classification framework was built for diagnosing cytomegalovirus status from the catalog of TCR beta chain sequences. A later analysis assigned V and J genes by comparing TCR nucleotide sequences with IMGT/GENE-DB human TR gene sequences. The TCRdist pipeline was used in a later analysis to assign CDR3 sequences and most-parsimonious VDJ recombination scenarios. In a later analysis, every TCR beta chain was defined by the combination of its CDR3 amino acid sequence and its V-gene family, and reads without a unique V-gene family were dropped. As a way to deal with suspected cross-contamination and a sequencing artifact, a later analysis dropped under 600 nucleotide sequences that were highly shared and had low generation probability. In a later analysis, a clonal expansion index was calculated for each public chain from normalized within-repertoire ranks of inferred template counts. In a later analysis, generation probabilities were computed with a VDJ recombination model fitted to out-of-frame rearrangements, and the resulting probabilities were checked against IGoR. A later analysis scored TCR-TCR, TCR-HLA and TCR-CMV co-occurrence with hypergeometric tests, applying a repertoire-size bias correction to TCR pairs. False discovery rates were estimated in a later analysis by permuting HLA or CMV assignments 20 times. In a later analysis, co-occurring TCRs were grouped using DBSCAN, with TCRdist sequence similarity added in when clustering inside HLA-allele-positive subsets. For co-occurrence clustering, repertoires with fewer than 30,000 or more than 120,000 public chains were excluded, along with five repertoires with anomalous nucleotide sharing. TCRdb took this table from immuneACCESS and kept in-frame rearrangements with V and J called. Such tables lack part of the clones; where checked against another copy, unresolved V genes explain under half of the gap, and the rest is unexplained. V, J and clone size were drawn from that table, and D and trimming were deduced from the DNA. Recorded for this sample are approximately 100,000 clones; less than 80% of them occurred a single time. The ten largest make up over 3% of the sample.

To note about this clone: Its recognized antigen is unknown. Base qualities are not provided; no much larger clone lies one nucleotide away.

Beyond this particular receptor, the publication reports: Linkage disequilibrium might explain the correlated functional status among segregating V segments, but an unknown experimental factor could not be excluded. Because counts were too low, 15 to 20 rarely observed V segments, including chromosome 9 orphons, were left out of the earlier analysis of 587 of the donors. A further reported finding was that TCR beta sequences accurately predicted the HLA-A and HLA-B alleles for most subjects in the first cohort. The sequencing pipeline was judged likely to have produced a cluster of highly shared sequence variants as a technical artifact. CMV serostatus was the only immune exposure information available for the cohort. It was suggested by the authors that the approach could potentially be generalized to other disease states and immunological phenotypes. A later analysis associated roughly 17,000 TCR beta sequences with specific HLA alleles at a false discovery rate of 0.05. In a later analysis, most CMV-associated TCR beta chains were found to appear HLA-restricted, with HLA associations seemingly driven largely by CMV exposure. Only TCR beta chains were sequenced in this cohort, and the absence of alpha or paired-chain data limited detectable features. A later analysis reported that several top co-occurrence clusters appeared linked to parvovirus B19, influenza, CMV and Epstein-Barr virus. Compared with the 666-donor mean, donors in an Asian-associated ancestry cluster had fewer N-insertions in productive TCRs, according to a later genetic analysis. Roughly uniform sequencing depth across donors was assumed in presence/absence analyses, although this assumption may not hold. In an earlier analysis of around 600 of the donors, most TCR beta V segments were observed in productive rearrangements about 87% or about 30% of the time, broadly matching IMGT annotations. A total of fewer than 200 TCR beta chains were listed by the study as associated with cytomegalovirus. A later analysis found that TCR association rates varied across HLA loci, with DRB1 alleles showing the most associated TCRs and HLA-C alleles the fewest. A later analysis found that HLA-associated TCR beta chains were more clonally expanded and had lower generation probabilities than equally common non-associated chains. In vitro tests confirmed that three of the cytomegalovirus-associated TCR beta chains recognize cytomegalovirus antigens. In a later genetic analysis, a missense DCLRE1C variant was associated with V-gene and J-gene trimming of TCR beta chains, and the association was replicated in an independent cohort. The classifier was reported to diagnose cytomegalovirus status with high specificity and sensitivity in both the original cohort and the validation cohort. Because some donors lacked HLA typing at each locus, the association tests relied only on the typed subset. Across donors, most TCR sequences were observed very rarely, whereas some public TCRs were present in many individuals. When HLA alleles, especially DR and DQ, strongly co-occurred, attributing TCR associations to individual alleles was difficult.

The sequence derives from a woman aged 40 to 50 in good health and CMV-seronegative. The specimen sequenced was PBMCs.

The nucleotide sequence reads as follows: TGTGCCAGCAGTGTCTGGAGTGAAAAACTGTTTTTT. It specifies CASSVWSEKLFF. The chain is made from TRBV28 and TRBJ1-4; confidence is insufficient to name the D gene. According to the germline V gene, CDR1 reads MDHEN and CDR2 reads SYDVKM. At the junction V is shortened by 5 bases and J by 7 bases, with 8 bases in between. Taken from cysteine to phenylalanine, the CDR3 has 12 residues. Only CDR3 DNA remains: 36 bases, in frame from the first base.